The clone carrying this T cell receptor (beta chain) showed up just a few times. Authors' processing steps: Reference gene primers were amplified, and this amplification served to estimate nucleated cell counts. Profiled with immunoSEQ multiplex PCR; TCRdb holds only in-frame clones, not every one. V and J calls and clone size follow that table, whereas D and trimming were derived from the DNA. The profile shows around 310,000 clones, around 89% of them singletons. This CDR3 spans 13 amino acids. Unmatched junction bases numbered 6, after V lost 3 bases and J lost 8 bases. This sample was included in a study of blood T cell repertoires in COVID-19. About the research overall: Samples representing acute and convalescent COVID-19 were sourced from the United States, Italy and Spain. PBMCs, B-cell-depleted T cells, or T cells provided the cDNA or gDNA that made up the material.

The chain joins TRBV12-3 or TRBV12-4 to TRBJ1-2, with 7 nucleotides matching TRBD1. The source is a woman aged 60-70 years with acute or convalescent COVID-19. The sequenced material came from peripheral blood. The CDR3 sequence is CASSFRTGGGYTF. For the CDR3, the DNA is TGTGCCAGCAGTTTTCGGACAGGCGGCGGCTACACCTTC.